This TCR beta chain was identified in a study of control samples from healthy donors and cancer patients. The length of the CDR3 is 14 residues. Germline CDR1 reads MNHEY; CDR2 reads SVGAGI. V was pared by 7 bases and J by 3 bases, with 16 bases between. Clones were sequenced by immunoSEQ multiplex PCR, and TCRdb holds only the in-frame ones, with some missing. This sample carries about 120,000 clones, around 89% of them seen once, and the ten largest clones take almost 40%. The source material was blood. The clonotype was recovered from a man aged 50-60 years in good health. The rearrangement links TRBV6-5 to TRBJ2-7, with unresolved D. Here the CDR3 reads CASNLGTTGYEQYF. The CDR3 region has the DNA TGTGCCAGCAACTTAGGTACAACGGGCTACGAGCAGTACTTC.